The sequence of this T cell receptor beta chain was determined in a study of T cells after yellow fever vaccination. Of note for this clonotype: The target antigen is unknown.

One entry per CDR3 protein, called by TCRdb with MiXCR from the 5' RACE reads. The table includes hundreds of thousands of distinct CDR3 sequences, roughly 12% detected once. This CDR3 is 19 amino acids long. CDR1 is SGHAT, CDR2 FQNNGV, per germline. V dropped 2 bases and J dropped 0 bases, with 20 bases sitting between them. The study's findings and limits: The CD4 and CD8 compartments had a small share of their clonotypes in common. Contamination by abundant bulk-population clonotypes could be present in FACS-sorted repertoires.

The starting material was PBMCs, obtained on the day of the yellow fever booster vaccination. The chain links TRBV11-2 to TRBJ1-3; D perhaps matches TRBD1 (6 bases). This TCR was sampled from a man younger than 45 who received the YFV17D yellow fever vaccine. CDR3 region: CASSLRGQRLGSSGNTIYF. CDR3 bases: TGTGCCAGCAGCTTAAGGGGACAACGTCTCGGGAGCTCTGGAAACACCATATATTTT.